These 22 T cell receptor beta chains were all obtained from the same sample, sequenced in a study of control samples from healthy donors and cancer patients (dated by TCRdb to the early 2020s). The library was prepared using the immunoSEQ multiplex PCR assay. TCRdb's version of the immuneACCESS table is confined to in-frame rearrangements and falls short of the full clone set. An unresolved V gene accounts for under half of the shortfall where checked; the remainder is of unknown origin. The sample has over 50,000 clones on record, 90% to 97% of them singletons. The ten most abundant clones make up 0.95% to 1.4% of the sample. Sequenced: blood. These receptors came from a woman aged 18-35 years in good health.

The V gene is TRBV2, the J gene TRBJ1-5; TRBD1 matches at 7 bases. Looked up from germline, CDR1 is SNHLY and CDR2 is FYNNEI. The trim removed 6 bases at V and 4 bases at J, leaving 6 bases unmatched. CDR3 length: 14 amino acids. CDR3 bases: TGTGCCAGCAGGGTCCAGGGGGGTAATCAGCCCCAGCATTTT. Translated: CASRVQGGNQPQHF.

The chain joins TRBV15 to TRBJ1-4, with D hard to call. The V and J ends lost 0 bases and 7 bases respectively, with 12 bases between them. The length of the CDR3 is 15 residues. Germline CDR1 is LNHNV and CDR2 is YYDKDF (reference sequence). CDR3 protein: CATSRESGFGEKLFF. In nucleotides, the CDR3 is TGTGCCACCAGCAGAGAGTCGGGGTTCGGTGAAAAACTGTTTTTT. The variable domain in full, with the rest retrieved from reference TRBV15 and TRBJ1-4, is DAMVIQNPRYQVTQFGKPVTLSCSQTLNHNVMYWYQQKSSQAPKLLFHYYDKDFNNEADTPDNFQSRRPNTSFCFLDIRSPGLGDTAMYLCATSRESGFGEKLFFGSGTQLSVL.

This chain connects TRBV3-1 (or the pseudogene TRBV3-2) to TRBJ2-1; TRBD2 matches 8 bases. This CDR3 spans 16 amino acids. Unmatched junction bases numbered 11, after V lost 4 bases and J lost 6 bases. Germline CDR1 and CDR2: LGHDT and YNNKEL (reference sequence). The CDR3, as DNA: TGTGCCAGCAGCCGAGAACACTTAGCGGGGTCCAATGAGCAGTTCTTC. Translation gives CASSREHLAGSNEQFF.

V is TRBV11-3 and J is TRBJ2-3, with D tentatively TRBD2 (7 bases). The CDR3 loop spans 15 amino acids. Looked up from germline, CDR1 is SGHNT and CDR2 is YENEEA. Trimming removed 2 bases at V and 6 bases at J, with 15 bases between. The CDR3 loop is CASSLRGGPADTQYF. As DNA, the CDR3 is TGTGCCAGCAGCTTACGCGGGGGCCCTGCGGATACGCAGTATTTT.

The J gene is TRBJ1-4, the V gene TRBV28; D not resolved. This CDR3 is 15 amino acids long. In germline, CDR1 is MDHEN, CDR2 SYDVKM. V dropped 6 bases and J dropped 2 bases, with 13 bases sitting between them. The DNA of the CDR3 is TGTGCCAGCAGCCCTCTTGCTCGGACTAATGAAAAACTGTTTTTT. Translating it yields CASSPLARTNEKLFF.

This chain connects TRBV7-6 to TRBJ2-6; D gene uncertain. Germline V lookup: CDR1 SGHVS, CDR2 FNYEAQ. The CDR3 extends over 15 amino acids. V shed 5 bases and J shed 2 bases, with 10 bases lying between them. The CDR3 region is CASSVGPTGANVLTF. CDR3 DNA: TGTGCCAGCAGCGTCGGCCCTACTGGGGCCAACGTCCTGACTTTC.

The chain combines TRBV10-2 with TRBJ1-5; D may be TRBD1 (5 bases). The CDR3 runs 14 residues. V was cut by 0 bases and J by 4 bases, with 7 bases left in between. The V gene's germline CDR1 is WSHSY and CDR2 SAAADI. Written as DNA, the CDR3 is TGCGCCAGCAGTGAGTCGGGGGAGAATCAGCCCCAGCATTTT. It yields the protein CASSESGENQPQHF.

The gene calls are TRBV3-1 (or the pseudogene TRBV3-2) and TRBJ2-1, with 9 bases identical to TRBD2. The CDR3 runs to 17 residues. Germline CDR1 and CDR2: LGHDT and YNNKEL (reference sequence). J lost 6 bases, V lost 0 bases, and 9 bases had no gene match. The CDR3 coding sequence is TGTGCCAGCAGCCAAGATTTCTCGCGGGGGGGCCTCAATGAGCAGTTCTTC. As protein: CASSQDFSRGGLNEQFF.

The rearrangement joins TRBV3-1 (or the pseudogene TRBV3-2) to TRBJ1-2, with D hard to call. The germline CDR1 and CDR2 sequences are LGHDT and YNNKEL (reference sequence). The length of the CDR3 is 14 residues. Between the trimmed V and J ends, which lost 4 bases and 1 base, there was a span of 10 bases. The CDR3 bases are TGTGCCAGCAGCCTCCGGACCGGTAACTATGGCTACACCTTC. Translated, it gives CASSLRTGNYGYTF.

This clone was recorded only once. The rearrangement uses TRBV28 and TRBJ2-3; tentatively, D is TRBD2 (5 bases). This CDR3 is 14 amino acids long. Between the trimmed V and J ends, which lost 5 bases and 6 bases, there was a span of 15 bases. Looked up from germline, CDR1 is MDHEN and CDR2 is SYDVKM. CDR3 sequence (DNA): TGTGCCAGCAGTCCGGACCCGGGCGGGGATACGCAGTATTTT. Protein: CASSPDPGGDTQYF.

This rearrangement joins TRBV7-2 to TRBJ2-7, with 9 bases identical to TRBD1. CDR1 SGHTA and CDR2 FQGNSA come from the germline V gene. J lost 5 bases, V lost 0 bases, and 5 bases had no gene match. There are 15 residues in the CDR3. The CDR3 nucleotides are TGTGCCAGCAGCTTAGCCGGGACAGGGCCCCACGAGCAGTACTTC. This translates into CASSLAGTGPHEQYF.

This chain uses TRBV9 with TRBJ2-1; TRBD2 aligns across 12 bases. This CDR3 contains 15 residues. Trimming cost V 1 base and J 8 bases; bases outside gene matches: 4. Germline CDR1 and CDR2: SGDLS and YYNGEE. The CDR3 loop is CASSVSSGGGYEQFF. The CDR3 bases are TGTGCCAGCAGCGTATCTAGCGGGGGGGGCTATGAGCAGTTCTTC.

V is TRBV6-5 and J is TRBJ1-2; D uncertain. The germline V gene encodes CDR1 MNHEY and CDR2 SVGAGI. The ends were cut back, 8 bases at V and 8 bases at J, with 15 bases in the middle. This CDR3 contains 12 residues. CDR3 nucleotide sequence: TGTGCCAGCGGAGACTTGGCCGGGGGCTACACCTTC. This gives the protein CASGDLAGGYTF.

The CDR3: CASSIMGTGSEEQYF. The CDR3 coding sequence is TGTGCCAGTAGTATAATGGGGACAGGGTCCGAGGAGCAGTACTTC. V usage is TRBV19 and J usage is TRBJ2-7, with 9 bases aligning to TRBD1. The V gene end was trimmed by 2 bases and the J gene end by 7 bases; junction bases not matched to a gene: 9. Germline assignment: CDR1 LNHDA and CDR2 SQIVND (reference sequence). The CDR3 has 15 residues.

This rearrangement joins TRBV2 to TRBJ2-3; 15 bases are a match to TRBD2. The CDR3 sequence is 17 residues long. From germline, CDR1 is SNHLY and CDR2 FYNNEI. V lost 6 bases to trimming and J lost 6 bases; unmatched junction nucleotides: 10. The CDR3 nucleotides are TGTGCCAGCAGAGAAAGGACTAGCGGGGGGGCCGTGGATACGCAGTATTTT. This codes for CASRERTSGGAVDTQYF.

The chain combines TRBV5-1 with TRBJ2-5; D is ambiguous. CDR1 and CDR2 from the germline V gene are SGHRS and YFSETQ. The V end was cut by 2 bases, the J end by 5 bases, with 16 bases between. This CDR3 has 15 residues. The CDR3 here is CASSLVGAKQETQYF. The CDR3 nucleotides are TGCGCCAGCAGCTTAGTCGGCGCGAAACAGGAGACCCAGTACTTC.

The chain carries TRBV7-2 and TRBJ1-4; a weak D match, TRBD1 (5 bases). The V end was cut by 5 bases, the J end by 2 bases, with 12 bases between. Germline assignment: CDR1 SGHTA and CDR2 FQGNSA. The CDR3 has 15 residues. CDR3 in amino acids: CASSPSRDTNEKLFF. DNA for the CDR3: TGTGCCAGCAGCCCATCCCGGGACACTAATGAAAAACTGTTTTTT.

J is TRBJ2-3 and V is TRBV6-4, with D tentatively TRBD2 (6 bases). The CDR3 loop spans 14 amino acids. V was cut by 5 bases and J by 6 bases, with 15 bases left in between. Germline values: CDR1 MRHNA, CDR2 SNTAGT. CDR3 nucleotides: TGTGCCAGCAGTAAAAACGGGGGTTCGGATACGCAGTATTTT. Its protein product is CASSKNGGSDTQYF.

The chain couples TRBV10-3 to TRBJ1-2; D is undetermined. V was cut by 5 bases and J by 4 bases, with 11 bases left in between. The CDR3 is 13 amino acids. Germline V gives CDR1 ENHRY, CDR2 SYGVKD. CDR3 in amino acids: CAISRHLLYGYTF. CDR3 coding DNA: TGTGCCATCAGTAGACACCTCCTCTATGGCTACACCTTC.

The chain is built from TRBV5-5 and TRBJ2-3; D is unclear. The CDR3 totals 12 residues. V gave up 9 bases and J gave up 4 bases, with 12 bases separating them. Germline CDR1 is SGHKS and CDR2 is YYEKEE (reference sequence). CDR3 sequence (DNA): TGTGCCACCAGAAATGTGGCAGATACGCAGTATTTT. Residues: CATRNVADTQYF.

V is TRBV9 and J is TRBJ2-1; D is unresolved. The germline CDR1 and CDR2 sequences are SGDLS and YYNGEE. This CDR3 is built from 14 residues. Trimming pared 0 bases from V and 8 bases from J, leaving 12 bases between. This CDR3 reads CASSVADDWDEQFF. The CDR3 bases are TGTGCCAGCAGCGTAGCTGACGATTGGGATGAGCAGTTCTTC.

The chain carries TRBV6-6 and TRBJ2-7; no reliable D call. V lost 3 bases, J lost 3 bases, and 9 bases lay in between. The CDR3 is 13 amino acids. The V gene's germline CDR1 is MNHNY and CDR2 SVGAGI (reference sequence). The CDR3 region is CASSYAQHYEQYF. DNA for the CDR3: TGTGCCAGCAGTTATGCGCAGCACTACGAGCAGTACTTC.